Below are 27 T cell receptor beta chains sequenced from a single sample in a study of T cells in Graves' hyperthyroidism and ophthalmopathy. The investigators amplified TCR beta CDR3 regions from RNA transcripts. The TCR CDR3 first-round RT-PCR relied on the HTBI primer set. MiXCR was run by TCRdb on the multiplex PCR reads, yielding one entry per CDR3 protein. The sample lists nearly 750,000 distinct CDR3 sequences, approximately 36% occurring once. The sequencing sample was made of blood. All receptors come from a woman aged 40 to 50 with Graves' hyperthyroidism.

Concerning this clonotype itself: One end of the junction is discordant with germline, which a read error may explain. The chain recombines TRBV7-3 with TRBJ2-2; D unclear. The CDR3 spans 15 residues. Germline V gene lookup returns CDR1 SGHTA and CDR2 FQGTGA. In nucleotides, the CDR3 is TGTGCCGGCAGCTTAGTCCCCCGGAACACCGGGGAGCTGTTTTTT. It translates to CAGSLVPRNTGELFF.

The chain uses TRBV20-1 and TRBJ2-3; D tentatively fits TRBD1 or TRBD2 (5 bases each). This CDR3 spans 15 amino acids. Germline values: CDR1 DFQATT, CDR2 SNEGSKA (reference sequence). Trimming cost V 6 bases and J 2 bases, with 18 bases left between them. The CDR3 DNA sequence: TGCAGTGCGACCGGGACCGCAATAGACACAGATACGCAGTATTTT. Encoded protein: CSATGTAIDTDTQYF.

The sample holds many counts of this clonotype. The genes are TRBV9 and TRBJ1-1; D gene uncertain. The V end lost 2 bases, the J end lost 4 bases, and 9 bases lay between the germline ends. CDR1 is SGDLS, CDR2 YYNGEE, per germline. CDR3 size: 13 residues. CDR3 sequence: CASSVTGFTEAFF. CDR3 DNA sequence: TGTGCCAGCAGCGTTACGGGGTTCACTGAAGCTTTCTTT.

The genes are TRBV20-1 and TRBJ2-2; no clear D gene. Trimming removed 1 base at V and 7 bases at J, with 16 bases between. The CDR3 is 15 residues long. Germline CDR1 reads DFQATT; CDR2 reads SNEGSKA (reference sequence). The CDR3 sequence: CSARAQELASGELFF. The CDR3 region has the DNA TGCAGTGCTAGAGCCCAGGAACTGGCGAGCGGGGAGCTGTTTTTT.

This clonotype was picked up a small number of times. The rearrangement joins TRBV19 to TRBJ1-1; D may be TRBD1 (6 bases). Trimming removed 7 bases at V and 9 bases at J, with 12 bases between. This CDR3 is built from 11 residues. CDR1 is LNHDA and CDR2 is SQIVND in the germline V gene (reference sequence). The CDR3 DNA reads TGTGCCAGTATGACAGGTGCGAAAGCTTTCTTT. As protein: CASMTGAKAFF.

Ten or more counts support this clonotype. The rearrangement joins TRBV7-2 to TRBJ1-4; no firm D call. The CDR3 length is 14 residues. Per germline, CDR1 SGHTA and CDR2 FQGNSA. The V end was cut by 3 bases, the J end by 6 bases, with 11 bases between. The CDR3 here is CASSFRLPHEKLFF. In nucleotides, the CDR3 is TGTGCCAGCAGCTTCAGGCTGCCCCATGAAAAACTGTTTTTT.

This clonotype showed up just a few times. The rearrangement uses TRBV5-1 and TRBJ1-1; possible D gene TRBD1, 5 bases. This CDR3 has 15 amino acids. Trimming pared 2 bases from V and 0 bases from J, leaving 11 bases between. CDR1 and CDR2 from the germline V gene are SGHRS and YFSETQ. The DNA of the CDR3 is TGCGCCAGCAGCTTCTCGGGGCCCATGAACACTGAAGCTTTCTTT. It is translated as CASSFSGPMNTEAFF.

This chain joins TRBV7-2 and TRBJ1-1; 8 bases agree with TRBD1. CDR3 size: 14 residues. Germline V gene data show CDR1 as SGHTA and CDR2 as FQGNSA. Germline trimming cut 5 bases from V and 6 bases from J; bases unmatched to any gene: 8. This CDR3 is CASSTRQGRAEAFF. CDR3 DNA sequence: TGTGCCAGCAGCACCAGACAGGGGCGGGCTGAAGCTTTCTTT.

There are a few counts of this clonotype. The chain couples TRBV7-9 to TRBJ2-5, with 10 nucleotides matching TRBD1. V trimming: 6 bases; J trimming: 5 bases; junction bases outside the gene matches: 6. The germline gives CDR1 SEHNR, CDR2 FQNEAQ (reference sequence). The CDR3 has 14 amino acids. The CDR3 nucleotides read TGTGCCAGCAGGGCGACAGGGGGCTTGGAGACCCAGTACTTC. Translating it yields CASRATGGLETQYF. Filled out from reference TRBV7-9 and TRBJ2-5, the complete variable domain reads DTGVSQNPRHKITKRGQNVTFRCDPISEHNRLYWYRQTLGQGPEFLTYFQNEAQLEKSRLLSDRFSAERPKGSFSTLEIQRTEQGDSAMYLCASRATGGLETQYFGPGTRLLVL.

This clonotype was recorded at least ten times. In DNA, the CDR3 is TGTGCCAGTAGTATAACCCGGGACATATATAGCAATCAGCCCCAGCATTTT. Translated, it gives CASSITRDIYSNQPQHF. This chain connects TRBV19 to TRBJ1-5; a possible D gene is TRBD1 (6 bases). Trimming took off 2 bases at V and 0 bases at J, with 14 bases between the two ends. Germline CDR1 LNHDA, CDR2 SQIVND (reference sequence). The CDR3 covers 17 residues.

As for this clonotype: The junction departs from germline at one end; a sequencing error may be responsible. The gene calls are TRBV7-9 and TRBJ1-2; the D gene is possibly TRBD1 (5 bases). Germline CDR1 reads SEHNR; CDR2 reads FQNEAQ (reference sequence). This CDR3 is 15 amino acids long. CDR3 protein: CVSSLAGHLNYGYTF. CDR3 coding DNA: TGTGTCAGCAGCTTAGCAGGACACTTGAACTATGGCTACACCTTC.

The table lists this clonotype with a count of one. This CDR3 reads CASSLRPTGGVGDEQFF. CDR3 in DNA: TGTGCCAGCAGCTTAAGGCCAACAGGGGGCGTTGGCGATGAGCAGTTCTTC. The chain joins TRBV7-2 to TRBJ2-1; TRBD1 matches at 9 bases. This CDR3 is 17 amino acids long. With 2 bases clipped from V and 8 bases from J, the junction kept 13 bases outside the gene matches. Germline V gives CDR1 SGHTA, CDR2 FQGNSA.

This clonotype was observed many times. The rearrangement links TRBV29-1 to TRBJ2-7; D not certain. V dropped 0 bases and J dropped 3 bases, with 12 bases sitting between them. Germline V gene lookup returns CDR1 SQVTM and CDR2 ANQGSEA. The CDR3 runs to 14 residues. The CDR3 DNA sequence: TGCAGCGTTGAAGATGACCGGATCGGCTACGAGCAGTACTTC. Its translation: CSVEDDRIGYEQYF.

This clonotype was detected a few times. The chain joins TRBV7-2 to TRBJ1-3; D might be TRBD1 (5 bases). The V end was cut by 6 bases, the J end by 0 bases, with 15 bases between. The CDR3 runs to 16 residues. Germline V gives CDR1 SGHTA, CDR2 FQGNSA. The CDR3 nucleotides read TGTGCCAGCAGTTATCACAGGAGTAACTCTGGAAACACCATATATTTT. This translates into CASSYHRSNSGNTIYF.

This clonotype was found many times. The chain uses TRBV15 and TRBJ2-5, with a tentative D call TRBD1 (6 bases). Per germline, CDR1 LNHNV and CDR2 YYDKDF (reference sequence). V lost 0 bases, J lost 7 bases, and 21 bases lay in between. This CDR3 is built from 17 residues. CDR3 nucleotide sequence: TGTGCCACCAGCAGAGAATCTACAGGGAATATACTGAGGACCCAGTACTTC. It translates to CATSRESTGNILRTQYF.

The chain carries TRBV28 and TRBJ2-2, with TRBD2 matching 8 bases. The J segment lost 4 bases and the V segment lost 3 bases, leaving 7 bases of the junction unmatched. Germline V CDR1 and CDR2: MDHEN, SYDVKM. The length of the CDR3 is 16 residues. The CDR3 bases are TGTGCCAGCAGTTTTCTCGGACTAGCTGGCACCGGGGAGCTGTTTTTT. Protein: CASSFLGLAGTGELFF.

CDR3 region: CASLGGTTNSPLHF. CDR3 nucleotide sequence: TGTGCCAGCCTTGGGGGGACAACTAATTCACCCCTCCACTTT. The V and J genes are TRBV2 and TRBJ1-6; D might be TRBD1 (6 bases). The ends were cut back, 8 bases at V and 6 bases at J, with 14 bases in the middle. There are 14 residues in the CDR3. CDR1 and CDR2 (germline): SNHLY, FYNNEI.

The rearrangement links TRBV6-5 to TRBJ1-1; no reliable D call. Germline V gene data show CDR1 as MNHEY and CDR2 as SVGAGI. There are 15 residues in the CDR3. Between the trimmed V and J ends, which lost 0 bases and 1 base, there was a span of 9 bases. DNA of the CDR3: TGTGCCAGCAGTTACTCGATGATGGGGAACACTGAAGCTTTCTTT. This codes for CASSYSMMGNTEAFF.

CDR3 bases: TGTGCCAGCAGCCGAGACGGGCAGCATAGCAATCAGCCCCAGCATTTT. The encoded protein is CASSRDGQHSNQPQHF. The chain recombines TRBV5-4 with TRBJ1-5; D is ambiguous. CDR1 is SGHNT and CDR2 is YYREEE in the germline V gene (reference sequence). Trimming stripped 4 bases from V and 0 bases from J, with 14 bases between. The length of the CDR3 is 16 residues.

On this clonotype itself: A much larger clonotype is one base distant, so this may be a read error. The chain employs TRBV19 and TRBJ1-1; no firm D call. The CDR3 covers 13 residues. The V end was cut by 5 bases, the J end by 5 bases, with 12 bases between. CDR1 and CDR2 from the germline V gene are LNHDA and SQIVND (reference sequence). This chain's CDR3 is CASSPQLRTEAFF. The CDR3 region has the DNA TGTGCCAGTAGTCCGCAGTTAAGAACTGAAGCTTTCTTT.

In this sample, this clonotype turned up many times. The chain carries TRBV2 and TRBJ1-4, with TRBD1 identical over 9 bases. V was pared by 4 bases and J by 0 bases, with 3 bases of the junction left unmatched. Per germline, CDR1 SNHLY and CDR2 FYNNEI. The CDR3 extends over 16 amino acids. CDR3 bases: TGTGCCAGCAGTGGGACAGGGGAAGCAACTAATGAAAAACTGTTTTTT. It yields the protein CASSGTGEATNEKLFF.

This clonotype was observed at least ten times. The rearrangement uses TRBV29-1 and TRBJ1-1; 10 bases map to TRBD1. Germline V gives CDR1 SQVTM, CDR2 ANQGSEA. CDR3 size: 19 residues. V shed 6 bases and J 7 bases; nucleotides not matched to a gene: 26. The CDR3 spells CSVPQTGGGGAVGSGEAFF. CDR3 nucleotides: TGCAGCGTGCCTCAGACAGGGGGCGGGGGGGCTGTTGGGTCCGGTGAAGCTTTCTTT.

V and J are TRBV10-3 and TRBJ2-2; D unclear. Germline V gene sequence: CDR1 ENHRY, CDR2 SYGVKD. CDR3 size: 14 residues. Trimming stripped 8 bases from V and 1 base from J, with 11 bases between. This CDR3 reads CAIGQRQNTGELFF. As DNA, the CDR3 is TGTGCCATCGGGCAGCGCCAGAACACCGGGGAGCTGTTTTTT.

This chain uses TRBV2 with TRBJ1-2, with 7 bases aligning to TRBD1. Germline CDR1 and CDR2: SNHLY and FYNNEI. J was trimmed by 3 bases and V by 8 bases; bases with no gene match: 9. The CDR3 is made up of 14 amino acids. CDR3 coding DNA: TGTGCCAGCCCCGGGGACAGAGGGTACTATGGCTACACCTTC. Protein: CASPGDRGYYGYTF.

The sample holds many counts of this clonotype. CDR3 sequence reads: CASGQGSYEQYF. CDR3 sequence (DNA): TGTGCCAGTGGACAGGGGTCCTACGAGCAGTACTTC. The chain recombines TRBV19 with TRBJ2-7, with 9 bases lining up with TRBD1. The CDR3 spans 12 residues. From germline, CDR1 is LNHDA and CDR2 SQIVND (reference sequence). The V and J ends lost 8 bases and 1 base, in that order; junction bases with no gene match: 0.

There are a few counts of this clonotype. The V gene is TRBV7-2, the J gene TRBJ1-6, with D perhaps TRBD1 (5 bases). The CDR3 is 14 residues long. The germline V gene has CDR1 SGHTA and CDR2 FQGNSA. Trimming shortened V by 6 bases and J by 5 bases, and 11 bases separated the two germline ends. The DNA for the CDR3 is TGTGCCAGCAGGTTCTGGGGCAATAATTCACCCCTCCACTTT. Its translation: CASRFWGNNSPLHF.

This clonotype was counted a single time. This chain joins TRBV6-5 and TRBJ1-1; D is unclear. The CDR3 sequence is 14 residues long. Per germline, CDR1 MNHEY and CDR2 SVGAGI. Between the trimmed V and J ends, which lost 7 bases and 0 bases, there was a span of 12 bases. The CDR3 loop is CASTLHPVNTEAFF. The CDR3, as DNA: TGTGCCAGCACCTTACACCCCGTGAACACTGAAGCTTTCTTT.